One sample yielded the 15 T cell receptor beta chains listed below, sequenced in a study of blood T cells in healthy people across ages. The use of a sample-barcoded 5' primer and a J-beta primer mix characterized a second PCR of roughly 6 to 11 cycles. Using its own MiXCR run on the 5' RACE reads, TCRdb lists one record per CDR3 protein. The repertoire consists of about 930,000 distinct CDR3 sequences, with 25% to 35% occurring once and the leading ten covering 10% to 13%. This sample also belongs to another study, concerning T cells of mothers and their children.

Material: blood. These receptors were obtained from a middle-aged woman in good health.

This clonotype showed up just a few times. The rearrangement joins TRBV27 to TRBJ1-1; D gene ambiguous. The CDR3 runs 15 residues. Germline V gene data show CDR1 as MNHEY and CDR2 as SMNVEV (reference sequence). Trimming shortened V by 4 bases and J by 1 base, and 13 bases separated the two germline ends. CDR3 sequence reads: CASSSIVWGNTEAFF. DNA for the CDR3: TGTGCCAGCAGTTCGATCGTATGGGGGAACACTGAAGCTTTCTTT.

This clonotype was observed a few times. A much larger clone differs from this one at a single base, so this may be a read error. V usage is TRBV10-3 and J usage is TRBJ1-5; D gene uncertain. This CDR3 spans 14 amino acids. With 2 bases removed from V and 0 bases from J, the gap between germline ends came to 5 bases. Germline V CDR1 and CDR2: ENHRY, SYGVKD. CDR3 residues: CAISEGNSNQPQHF. The DNA of the CDR3 is TGTGCCATCAGTGAGGGGAATAGCAATCAGCCCCAGCATTTT.

This clonotype was picked up a small number of times. Relative to the germline gene, one junction end is altered; a read error may explain this. The rearrangement joins TRBV7-7 to TRBJ1-1, with a possible D match to TRBD1 (6 bases). Germline assignment: CDR1 SSHAT and CDR2 FNYEAQ (reference sequence). The CDR3 totals 15 residues. The CDR3 DNA follows: TGTGCTAGCAGAGCGGTGGGGGCGATGAACACTGAAGCTTTCTTT. Its protein is CASRAVGAMNTEAFF.

Only a few counts were recorded for this clonotype. A read error may account for a junction end that differs from germline. The chain employs TRBV28 and TRBJ2-1; TRBD2 might be the D (7 bases). The CDR3 extends over 14 amino acids. Germline V CDR1 and CDR2: MDHEN, SYDVKM. The CDR3, as DNA: TGTGCCAGTTCAAAGGGGGGGCCATACAATAAGCAGTTCTTC. Translation gives CASSKGGPYNKQFF. Drawing the rest from reference TRBV28 and TRBJ2-1, the complete variable domain is DVKVTQSSRYLVKRTGEKVFLECVQDMDHENMFWYRQDPGLGLRLIYFSYDVKMKEKGDIPEGYSVSREKKERFSLILESASTNQTSMYLCASSKGGPYNKQFFGPGTRLTVL.

This clonotype was seen a few times. The chain has TRBV9 and TRBJ2-1; 11 bases match TRBD2. This CDR3 region has 16 residues. V dropped 4 bases and J dropped 7; count of bases not matched to a gene: 10. Per the germline V gene, CDR1 is SGDLS and CDR2 is YYNGEE. The CDR3 spells CASSIRSGGAGNEQFF. For the CDR3, the DNA is TGTGCCAGCAGCATCCGTAGCGGGGGGGCCGGAAATGAGCAGTTCTTC.

In this sample, this clonotype turned up many times. The chain couples TRBV3-1 to TRBJ2-1; 7 bases fit TRBD2. Germline values: CDR1 LGHDT, CDR2 YNNKEL (reference sequence). This CDR3 contains 15 residues. V lost 6 bases to trimming and J lost 2 bases; unmatched junction nucleotides: 7. The CDR3, as DNA: TGTGCCAGCAGATCCTTTCGGGGGGCCTACAATGAGCAGTTCTTC. Translated: CASRSFRGAYNEQFF.

The rearrangement joins TRBV12-3 or TRBV12-4 to TRBJ1-3, with D uncertain. CDR3 length: 15 residues. The V gene lost 1 base and the J gene lost 0 bases, with 7 bases spanning the gap. The chain's CDR3 is CASSLVRPSGNTIYF. DNA for the CDR3: TGTGCCAGCAGTTTAGTTCGACCCTCTGGAAACACCATATATTTT.

The V call is TRBV20-1, the J call TRBJ2-7, with 10 bases that match TRBD1. The length of the CDR3 is 16 residues. Germline V gives CDR1 DFQATT, CDR2 SNEGSKA (reference sequence). Germline trimming cut 0 bases from V and 5 bases from J; bases unmatched to any gene: 10. CDR3 sequence reads: CSARDPGTGEVDEQYF. Written as DNA, the CDR3 is TGCAGTGCTAGAGACCCCGGGACAGGGGAGGTGGACGAGCAGTACTTC.

This chain connects TRBV5-1 to TRBJ1-4, with a weak D call TRBD1 (6 bases). Germline V lookup: CDR1 SGHRS, CDR2 YFSETQ. The V end was cut by 0 bases, the J end by 0 bases, with 15 bases between. The CDR3 is 18 amino acids. CDR3 DNA sequence: TGCGCCAGCAGCTTGGAATCAGGGGATTTCGCAACTAATGAAAAACTGTTTTTT. Amino acids: CASSLESGDFATNEKLFF.

This rearrangement joins TRBV9 to TRBJ2-2, with 8 nucleotides matching TRBD1. The CDR3 length is 15 residues. Germline V gene lookup returns CDR1 SGDLS and CDR2 YYNGEE. V shed 0 bases and J 7 bases; nucleotides not matched to a gene: 5. In DNA form, the CDR3 reads TGTGCCAGCAGCGTAGGACAGGGGCATAACGGGGAGCTGTTTTTT. This sequence encodes CASSVGQGHNGELFF.

This clonotype was detected ten times or more. The chain uses TRBV28 and TRBJ2-1; 8 bases match TRBD2. Losses at the gene ends were 6 bases for V and 4 bases for J; bases not matched to a gene: 8. The germline CDR1 and CDR2 sequences are MDHEN and SYDVKM. The CDR3 sequence is 15 residues long. CDR3 coding DNA: TGTGCCAGCAGCCCCCCGGGGGGGCGTTACAATGAGCAGTTCTTC. The encoded protein is CASSPPGGRYNEQFF.

The CDR3 DNA reads as TGTGCCAGCAGCCCCCGGGAGGGTTTGATGAGTTACGAGCAGTACTTC. Protein sequence: CASSPREGLMSYEQYF. The chain joins TRBV14 to TRBJ2-7, with 8 bases identical to TRBD2. V lost 4 bases and J lost 4; bases outside the gene matches: 12. Germline CDR1 and CDR2: SGHDN and FVKESK. The CDR3 sequence is 16 residues long.

There are a few counts of this clonotype. The V call is TRBV5-6, the J call TRBJ2-5; D not certain. The germline V gene encodes CDR1 SGHDT and CDR2 YYEEEE. V was trimmed by 7 bases and J by 5 bases, leaving 12 bases between them. The CDR3 length is 12 residues. CDR3 nucleotides: TGTGCCAGCGACGTGCTGGGGGAGACCCAGTACTTC. Its translation: CASDVLGETQYF.

The chain employs TRBV20-1 and TRBJ1-1; 7 nucleotides align to TRBD1. The CDR3 runs to 14 residues. The V and J ends lost 2 bases and 1 base, in that order; junction bases with no gene match: 4. Germline V CDR1 and CDR2: DFQATT, SNEGSKA (reference sequence). For the CDR3, the DNA is TGCAGTGCTAGAAGCACAGGGGAGAACACTGAAGCTTTCTTT. Protein: CSARSTGENTEAFF.

This clonotype was observed a few times. The rearrangement joins TRBV5-1 to TRBJ1-2; no definite D call. The CDR3 has 14 amino acids. Germline CDR1 SGHRS, CDR2 YFSETQ. Trimming pared 1 base from V and 7 bases from J, leaving 14 bases between. This CDR3 reads CASSLRDGESGYTF. The CDR3 region has the DNA TGCGCCAGCAGCTTGAGGGATGGGGAGTCTGGCTACACCTTC.